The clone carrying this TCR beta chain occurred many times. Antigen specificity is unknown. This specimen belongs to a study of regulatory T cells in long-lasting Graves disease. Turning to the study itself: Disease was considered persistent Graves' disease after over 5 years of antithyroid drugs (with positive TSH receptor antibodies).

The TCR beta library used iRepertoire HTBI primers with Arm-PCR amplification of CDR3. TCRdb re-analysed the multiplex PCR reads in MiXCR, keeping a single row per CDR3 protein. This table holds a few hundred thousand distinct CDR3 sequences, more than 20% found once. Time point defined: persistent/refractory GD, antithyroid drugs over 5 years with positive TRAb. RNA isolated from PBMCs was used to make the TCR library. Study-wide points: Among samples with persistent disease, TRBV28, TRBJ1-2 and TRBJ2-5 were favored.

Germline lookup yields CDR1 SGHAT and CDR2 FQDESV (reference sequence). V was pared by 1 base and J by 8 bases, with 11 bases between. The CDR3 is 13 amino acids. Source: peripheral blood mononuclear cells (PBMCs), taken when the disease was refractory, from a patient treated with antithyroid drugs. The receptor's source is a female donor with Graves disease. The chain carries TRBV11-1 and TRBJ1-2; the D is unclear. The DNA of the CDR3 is TGTGCCAGCAGCTTAGACGGTTCAGGAGGCTACACCTTC. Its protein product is CASSLDGSGGYTF. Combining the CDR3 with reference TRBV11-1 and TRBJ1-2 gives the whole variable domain EAEVAQSPRYKITEKSQAVAFWCDPISGHATLYWYRQILGQGPELLVQFQDESVVDDSQLPKDRFSAERLKGVDSTLKIQPAELGDSAMYLCASSLDGSGGYTFGSGTRLTVV.